This entry lists 18 T cell receptor beta chains sequenced from one sample in a study of radiation and T cells in renal cell carcinoma. Produced via immunoSEQ multiplex PCR; TCRdb's table is partial and in-frame only. Here the sample spans over 60,000 clones, 70% to 90% being singletons. Indicated time point: blood 2 weeks post-SBRT. Treatment noted: 15 Gy SBRT to primary tumor, nephrectomy 4 weeks later. The sample in question was blood, obtained from a patient whose treatment included radiotherapy and nephrectomy. Source of these receptors: a woman between 50 and 59 years old with renal cell carcinoma.

This rearrangement joins TRBV10-1 to TRBJ2-1; 7 bases are shared with TRBD2. Germline V lookup: CDR1 WNHNN, CDR2 SYGVQD (reference sequence). The CDR3 runs to 13 residues. V was clipped by 11 bases and J by 3 bases; unmatched bases: 7. The CDR3 DNA follows: TGCGCCCGCCGGGACTATTACTACAATGAGCAGTTCTTC. Translating gives CARRDYYYNEQFF.

The rearrangement uses TRBV29-1 and TRBJ1-1, with D perhaps matching TRBD1 (5 bases). V was cut by 4 bases and J by 0 bases, with 9 bases left in between. Germline V gives CDR1 SQVTM, CDR2 ANQGSEA. The CDR3 consists of 13 residues. This CDR3 reads CSVVWGLNTEAFF. CDR3 sequence (DNA): TGCAGCGTTGTGTGGGGGTTGAACACTGAAGCTTTCTTT.

The chain combines TRBV6-5 with TRBJ2-1, with D possibly matching TRBD2 (6 bases). The CDR3 totals 15 residues. Germline V gene data show CDR1 as MNHEY and CDR2 as SVGAGI. Trimming cost V 6 bases and J 0 bases, with 12 bases left between them. CDR3 nucleotide sequence: TGTGCCAGCAGCCAGACTAGTAGCTCCTACAATGAGCAGTTCTTC. Encoded protein: CASSQTSSSYNEQFF.

The V call is TRBV19, the J call TRBJ2-5; TRBD2 matches 12 bases. This CDR3 contains 17 residues. V gave up 4 bases and J gave up 5 bases; unmatched junction bases: 11. Germline assignment: CDR1 LNHDA and CDR2 SQIVND (reference sequence). The CDR3 region has the DNA TGTGCCAGTAGTAGCGGGATGACTAGCGGGAGCGGGGAGACCCAGTACTTC. Protein: CASSSGMTSGSGETQYF. Looking up the rest from reference TRBV19 and TRBJ2-5 gives the full variable domain: DGGITQSPKYLFRKEGQNVTLSCEQNLNHDAMYWYRQDPGQGLRLIYYSQIVNDFQKGDIAEGYSVSREKKESFPLTVTSAQKNPTAFYLCASSSGMTSGSGETQYFGPGTRLLVL.

The rearrangement links TRBV28 to TRBJ2-7; no clear D. CDR1 and CDR2 (germline): MDHEN, SYDVKM. Trimming cost V 5 bases and J 2 bases, with 4 bases left between them. The length of the CDR3 is 11 residues. The CDR3: CASSTPYEQYF. The CDR3 DNA sequence: TGTGCCAGCAGTACCCCCTACGAGCAGTACTTC.

The chain combines TRBV11-1 with TRBJ2-1, with unresolved D. The CDR3 consists of 12 residues. In germline, CDR1 is SGHAT, CDR2 FQDESV (reference sequence). V was shortened by 1 base and J by 8 bases, with 6 bases between the two germline ends. The CDR3 region has the DNA TGTGCCAGCAGCTTAGAATTGGATGAGCAGTTCTTC. Its protein is CASSLELDEQFF. Variable domain in full (rest from reference TRBV11-1 and TRBJ2-1): EAEVAQSPRYKITEKSQAVAFWCDPISGHATLYWYRQILGQGPELLVQFQDESVVDDSQLPKDRFSAERLKGVDSTLKIQPAELGDSAMYLCASSLELDEQFFGPGTRLTVL.

The chain uses TRBV20-1 and TRBJ1-2; no clear D. The CDR3 is 10 amino acids. The germline V gene encodes CDR1 DFQATT and CDR2 SNEGSKA (reference sequence). Trimming removed 3 bases at V and 8 bases at J, with 7 bases between. CDR3 amino acids: CSASGEGYTF. Written as DNA, the CDR3 is TGCAGTGCTAGTGGGGAGGGCTACACCTTC.

This clone turned up a few times. V is TRBV28 and J is TRBJ1-1, with no clear D. CDR1 is MDHEN and CDR2 is SYDVKM in the germline V gene. This CDR3 is built from 15 residues. V was pared by 4 bases and J by 0 bases, with 12 bases between. CDR3 DNA sequence: TGTGCCAGCAGTTCAGGTGAGGGCATGAACACTGAAGCTTTCTTT. The encoded protein is CASSSGEGMNTEAFF.

The V call is TRBV7-9, the J call TRBJ1-5; D perhaps matches TRBD1 (5 bases). CDR3 length equals 13 residues. Looked up from germline, CDR1 is SEHNR and CDR2 is FQNEAQ (reference sequence). The V end was cut by 8 bases, the J end by 4 bases, with 12 bases between. This CDR3 reads CASDQGVNQPQHF. The CDR3 region has the DNA TGTGCCAGCGATCAGGGAGTAAATCAGCCCCAGCATTTT.

The rearrangement links TRBV28 to TRBJ2-3; D may be TRBD1 (6 bases). This CDR3 is built from 13 residues. The V end was cut by 5 bases, the J end by 3 bases, with 9 bases between. Germline values: CDR1 MDHEN, CDR2 SYDVKM. The CDR3 DNA follows: TGTGCCAGCAGTCGGACAGCTACAGATACGCAGTATTTT. This translates into CASSRTATDTQYF.

The chain employs TRBV19 and TRBJ2-2; D perhaps matches TRBD2 (6 bases). This CDR3 comprises 15 residues. V lost 4 bases and J 4 bases, leaving 13 bases between the germline ends. The germline CDR1 and CDR2 sequences are LNHDA and SQIVND (reference sequence). CDR3: CASSRPGGSTGELFF. The CDR3 nucleotides read TGTGCCAGTAGTAGGCCCGGGGGTAGCACCGGGGAGCTGTTTTTT.

The chain employs TRBV28 and TRBJ2-3; D not resolved. The CDR3 length is 17 residues. Trimming left V 5 bases short and J 2 bases short, with 20 bases between. Germline-derived CDR1 and CDR2 are MDHEN and SYDVKM. CDR3 in amino acids: CASSKGRDGVLTDTQYF. The DNA of the CDR3 is TGTGCCAGCAGTAAGGGTAGGGATGGGGTGCTCACAGATACGCAGTATTTT.

The V gene is TRBV4-3, the J gene TRBJ1-5, with 10 bases aligning to TRBD1. Germline loops: CDR1 LGHNA, CDR2 YSLEER. CDR3 length: 18 amino acids. V was clipped by 4 bases and J by 0 bases; unmatched bases: 9. The CDR3 is CASSREATGGFSNQPQHF. DNA for the CDR3: TGCGCCAGCAGCCGTGAGGCGACAGGGGGCTTTAGCAATCAGCCCCAGCATTTT.

The chain recombines TRBV9 with TRBJ2-3; tentative D call: TRBD1 (6 bases). Germline loops: CDR1 SGDLS, CDR2 YYNGEE. V lost 4 bases to trimming and J lost 2 bases, with 14 bases between them. The CDR3 extends over 15 amino acids. This CDR3 is CASSPGDINTDTQYF. The CDR3 coding sequence is TGTGCCAGCAGCCCAGGGGATATTAACACAGATACGCAGTATTTT.

V usage is TRBV6-5 and J usage is TRBJ2-5, with a tentative D call TRBD2 (6 bases). Germline CDR1 is MNHEY and CDR2 is SVGAGI. The V end lost 2 bases, the J end lost 3 bases, and 7 bases lay between the germline ends. The CDR3 loop spans 13 amino acids. Written as DNA, the CDR3 is TGTGCCAGCAGTTACGGAGGGAAAGAGACCCAGTACTTC. Translating gives CASSYGGKETQYF.

This clone was picked up a small number of times. The V call is TRBV7-2, the J call TRBJ2-4; TRBD1 aligns across 9 bases. J lost 5 bases, V lost 5 bases, and 4 bases had no gene match. Germline loops: CDR1 SGHTA, CDR2 FQGNSA. This CDR3 region has 14 residues. The CDR3 DNA is TGTGCCAGCAGCCCTCGGACAGGGGAAAACATTCAGTACTTC. This translates into CASSPRTGENIQYF.

J is TRBJ1-2 and V is TRBV27; TRBD1 is a possible D gene (5 bases). The CDR3 length is 16 residues. V lost 2 bases and J 6 bases, leaving 19 bases between the germline ends. Germline V gene data show CDR1 as MNHEY and CDR2 as SMNVEV (reference sequence). CDR3 sequence reads: CASSLRAAGERDGYTF. In DNA form, the CDR3 reads TGTGCCAGCAGTTTAAGGGCCGCGGGGGAGAGAGATGGCTACACCTTC.

V and J are TRBV5-6 and TRBJ1-2, with D possibly being TRBD1 (6 bases). V gave up 0 bases and J gave up 4 bases, with 16 bases separating them. This CDR3 has 16 residues. CDR1 and CDR2 (germline): SGHDT, YYEEEE. The CDR3 spells CASSLEGRGRSYGYTF. The CDR3 DNA follows: TGTGCCAGCAGCTTGGAAGGCAGGGGAAGAAGCTATGGCTACACCTTC.